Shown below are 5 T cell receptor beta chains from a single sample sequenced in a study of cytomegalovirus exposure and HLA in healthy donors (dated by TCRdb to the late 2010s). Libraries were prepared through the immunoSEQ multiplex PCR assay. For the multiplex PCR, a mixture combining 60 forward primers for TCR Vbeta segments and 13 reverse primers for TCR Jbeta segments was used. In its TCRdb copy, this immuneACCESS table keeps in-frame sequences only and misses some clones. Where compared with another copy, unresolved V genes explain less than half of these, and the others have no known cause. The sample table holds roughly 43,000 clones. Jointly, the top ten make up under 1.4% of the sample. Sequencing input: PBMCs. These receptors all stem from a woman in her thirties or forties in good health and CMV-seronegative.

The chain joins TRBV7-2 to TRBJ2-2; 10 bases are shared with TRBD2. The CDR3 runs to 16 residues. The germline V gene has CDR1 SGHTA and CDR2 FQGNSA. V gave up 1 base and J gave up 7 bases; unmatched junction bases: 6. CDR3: CASSLDTSGKGGELFF. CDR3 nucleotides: TGTGCCAGCAGCTTAGATACTAGCGGGAAGGGCGGGGAGCTGTTTTTT.

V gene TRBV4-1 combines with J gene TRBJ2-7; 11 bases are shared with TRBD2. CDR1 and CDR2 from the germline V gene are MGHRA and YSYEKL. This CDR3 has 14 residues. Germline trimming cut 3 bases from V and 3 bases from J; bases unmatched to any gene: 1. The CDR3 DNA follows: TGCGCCAGCAGCCAGGGACTAGCGGTCTACGAGCAGTACTTC. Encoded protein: CASSQGLAVYEQYF.

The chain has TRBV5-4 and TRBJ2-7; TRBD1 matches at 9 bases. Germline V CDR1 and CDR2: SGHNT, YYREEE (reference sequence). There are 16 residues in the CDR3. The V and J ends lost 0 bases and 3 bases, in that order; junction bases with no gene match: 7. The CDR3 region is CASSLGSRTGVYEQYF. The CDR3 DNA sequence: TGTGCCAGCAGCTTGGGTTCTCGGACAGGGGTCTACGAGCAGTACTTC.

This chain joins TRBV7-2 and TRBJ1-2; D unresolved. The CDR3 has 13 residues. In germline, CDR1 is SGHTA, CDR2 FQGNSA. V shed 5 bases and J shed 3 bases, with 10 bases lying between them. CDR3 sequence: CASSRDDDYGYTF. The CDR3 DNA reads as TGTGCCAGCAGCCGGGATGACGACTATGGCTACACCTTC.

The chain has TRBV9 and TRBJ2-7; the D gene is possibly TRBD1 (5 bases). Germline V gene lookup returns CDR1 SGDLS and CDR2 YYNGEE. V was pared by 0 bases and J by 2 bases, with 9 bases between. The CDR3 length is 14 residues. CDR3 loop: CASSVARVPYEQYF. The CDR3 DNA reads TGTGCCAGCAGCGTAGCCAGGGTCCCCTACGAGCAGTACTTC.